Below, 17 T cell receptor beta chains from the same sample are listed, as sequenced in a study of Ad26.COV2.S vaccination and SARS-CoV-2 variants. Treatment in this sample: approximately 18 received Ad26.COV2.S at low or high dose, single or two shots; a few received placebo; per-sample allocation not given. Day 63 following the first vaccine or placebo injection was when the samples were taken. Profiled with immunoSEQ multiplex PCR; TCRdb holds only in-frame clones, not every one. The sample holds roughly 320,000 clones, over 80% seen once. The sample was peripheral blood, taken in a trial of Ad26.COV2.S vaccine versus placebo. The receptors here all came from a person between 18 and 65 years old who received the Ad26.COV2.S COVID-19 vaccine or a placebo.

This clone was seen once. CDR3 residues: CAISLQGMNTEAFF. The CDR3 DNA is TGTGCCATCAGTTTACAGGGAATGAACACTGAAGCTTTCTTT. The chain recombines TRBV10-3 with TRBJ1-1; D possibly corresponds to TRBD1 (6 bases). The CDR3 loop spans 14 amino acids. Germline lookup yields CDR1 ENHRY and CDR2 SYGVKD. V lost 5 bases and J lost 0, with 10 bases in between.

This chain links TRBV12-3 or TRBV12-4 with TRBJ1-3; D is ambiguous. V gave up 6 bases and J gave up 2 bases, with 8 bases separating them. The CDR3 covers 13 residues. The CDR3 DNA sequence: TGTGCCAGCAGGTCGGCACCTGGAAACACCATATATTTT. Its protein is CASRSAPGNTIYF.

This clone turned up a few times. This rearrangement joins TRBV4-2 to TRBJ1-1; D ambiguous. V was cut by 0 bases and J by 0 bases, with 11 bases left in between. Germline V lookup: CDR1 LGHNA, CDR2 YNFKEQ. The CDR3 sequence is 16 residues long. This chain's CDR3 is CASSQEIYIMNTEAFF. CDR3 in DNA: TGTGCCAGCAGCCAAGAGATATACATAATGAACACTGAAGCTTTCTTT.

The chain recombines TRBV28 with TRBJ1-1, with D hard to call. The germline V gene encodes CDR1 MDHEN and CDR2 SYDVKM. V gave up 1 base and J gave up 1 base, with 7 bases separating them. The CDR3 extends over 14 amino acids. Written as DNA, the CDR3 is TGTGCCAGCAGTTTATCAGCAGAGAACACTGAAGCTTTCTTT. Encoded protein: CASSLSAENTEAFF. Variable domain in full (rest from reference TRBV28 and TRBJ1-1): DVKVTQSSRYLVKRTGEKVFLECVQDMDHENMFWYRQDPGLGLRLIYFSYDVKMKEKGDIPEGYSVSREKKERFSLILESASTNQTSMYLCASSLSAENTEAFFGQGTRLTVV.

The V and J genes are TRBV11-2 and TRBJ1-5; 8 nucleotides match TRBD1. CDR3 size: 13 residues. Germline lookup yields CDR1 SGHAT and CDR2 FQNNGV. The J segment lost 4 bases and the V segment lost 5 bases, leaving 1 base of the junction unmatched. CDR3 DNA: TGTGCCAGCAGCCGGGACAGGAATCAGCCCCAGCATTTT. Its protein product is CASSRDRNQPQHF.

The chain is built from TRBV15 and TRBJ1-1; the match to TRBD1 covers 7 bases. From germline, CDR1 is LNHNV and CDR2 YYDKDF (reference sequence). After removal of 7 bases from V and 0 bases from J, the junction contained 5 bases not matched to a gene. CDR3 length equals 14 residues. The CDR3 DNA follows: TGTGCCACCACCGTACAGGGGATGAACACTGAAGCTTTCTTT. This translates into CATTVQGMNTEAFF.

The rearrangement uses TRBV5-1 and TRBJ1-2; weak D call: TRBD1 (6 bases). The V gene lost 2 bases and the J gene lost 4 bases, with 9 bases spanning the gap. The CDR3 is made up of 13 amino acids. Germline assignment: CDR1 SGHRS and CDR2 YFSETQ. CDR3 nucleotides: TGCGCCAGCAGCTTACAAGGGGGCTATGGCTACACCTTC. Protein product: CASSLQGGYGYTF. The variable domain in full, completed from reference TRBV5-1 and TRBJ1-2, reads KAGVTQTPRYLIKTRGQQVTLSCSPISGHRSVSWYQQTPGQGLQFLFEYFSETQRNKGNFPGRFSGRQFSNSRSEMNVSTLELGDSALYLCASSLQGGYGYTFGSGTRLTVV.

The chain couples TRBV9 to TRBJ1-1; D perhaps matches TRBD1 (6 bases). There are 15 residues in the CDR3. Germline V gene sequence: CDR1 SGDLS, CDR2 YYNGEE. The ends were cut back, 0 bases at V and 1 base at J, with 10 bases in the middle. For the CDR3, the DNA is TGTGCCAGCAGCGTAGTGGGACACCCGAACACTGAAGCTTTCTTT. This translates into CASSVVGHPNTEAFF.

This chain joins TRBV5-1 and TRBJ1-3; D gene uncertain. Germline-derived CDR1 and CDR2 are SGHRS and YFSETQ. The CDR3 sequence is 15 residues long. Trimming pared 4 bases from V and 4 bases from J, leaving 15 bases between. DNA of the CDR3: TGCGCCAGCAGCCCCGAGGGAGTCACCGGAAACACCATATATTTT. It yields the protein CASSPEGVTGNTIYF.

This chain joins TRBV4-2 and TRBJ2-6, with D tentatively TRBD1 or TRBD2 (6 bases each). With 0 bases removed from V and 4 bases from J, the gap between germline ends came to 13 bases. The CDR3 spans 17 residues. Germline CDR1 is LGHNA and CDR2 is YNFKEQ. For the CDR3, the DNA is TGTGCCAGCAGCCAAGAAGTCGGGGGCACCGGGGCCAACGTCCTGACTTTC. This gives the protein CASSQEVGGTGANVLTF.

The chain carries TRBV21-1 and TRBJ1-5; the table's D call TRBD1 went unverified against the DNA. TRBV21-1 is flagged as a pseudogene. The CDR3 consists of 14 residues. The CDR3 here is CASSSTVPNQPQHF. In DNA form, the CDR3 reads TGTGCCAGCAGTTCGACAGTCCCAAATCAGCCCCAGCATTTT.

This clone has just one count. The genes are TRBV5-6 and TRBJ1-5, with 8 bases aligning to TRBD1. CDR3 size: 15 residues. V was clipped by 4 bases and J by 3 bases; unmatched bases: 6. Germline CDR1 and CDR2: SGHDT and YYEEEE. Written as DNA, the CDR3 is TGTGCCAGCAGCACGGGGACAGGCGTCAATCAGCCCCAGCATTTT. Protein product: CASSTGTGVNQPQHF.

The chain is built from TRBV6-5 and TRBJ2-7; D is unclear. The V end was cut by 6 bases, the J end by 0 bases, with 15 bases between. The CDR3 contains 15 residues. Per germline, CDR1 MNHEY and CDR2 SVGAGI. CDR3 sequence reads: CASRTTEISSYEQYF. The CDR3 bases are TGTGCCAGCAGAACTACAGAGATAAGCTCCTACGAGCAGTACTTC.

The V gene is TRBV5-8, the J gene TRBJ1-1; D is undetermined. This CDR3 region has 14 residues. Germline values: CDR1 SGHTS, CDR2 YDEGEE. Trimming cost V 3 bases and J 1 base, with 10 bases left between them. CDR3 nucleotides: TGTGCCAGCAGCTCGATCGGCGGGAACACTGAAGCTTTCTTT. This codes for CASSSIGGNTEAFF.

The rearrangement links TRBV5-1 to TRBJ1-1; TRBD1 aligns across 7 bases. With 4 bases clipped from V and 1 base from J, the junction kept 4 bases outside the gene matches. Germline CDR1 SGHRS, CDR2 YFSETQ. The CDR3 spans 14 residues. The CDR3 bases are TGCGCCAGCAGCAGTCGACAGGGGAACACTGAAGCTTTCTTT. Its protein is CASSSRQGNTEAFF.

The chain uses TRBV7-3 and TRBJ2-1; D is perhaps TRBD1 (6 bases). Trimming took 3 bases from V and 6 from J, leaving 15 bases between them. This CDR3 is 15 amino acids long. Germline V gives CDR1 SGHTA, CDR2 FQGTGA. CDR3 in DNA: TGTGCCAGCAGCTTCCAATCCGGGACACTCAATGAGCAGTTCTTC. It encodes CASSFQSGTLNEQFF.

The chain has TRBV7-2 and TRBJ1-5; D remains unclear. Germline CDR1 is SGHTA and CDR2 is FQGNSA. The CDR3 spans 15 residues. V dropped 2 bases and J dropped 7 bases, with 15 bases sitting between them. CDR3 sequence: CASSLWVALNQPQHF. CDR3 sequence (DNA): TGTGCCAGCAGCTTATGGGTGGCTCTTAACCAGCCCCAGCATTTT.